These 17 T cell receptor beta chains share one sample of origin, sequenced in a study of early T cells in non-severe SARS-CoV-2 infection. Via MiXCR, TCRdb re-called the 5' RACE reads, giving one row per CDR3 protein. The table includes tens of thousands of distinct CDR3 sequences, more than 10% detected once. Input material: whole blood. The origin of the receptors is an adult who was a healthcare worker with PCR-confirmed SARS-CoV-2 infection or an uninfected control (not recorded which).

V usage is TRBV27 and J usage is TRBJ2-7, with 9 bases aligning to TRBD1. The J segment lost 2 bases and the V segment lost 2 bases, leaving 4 bases of the junction unmatched. Germline CDR1 and CDR2: MNHEY and SMNVEV (reference sequence). The CDR3 consists of 15 residues. The CDR3 DNA reads as TGTGCCAGCAGTTTAATCGGACAGGGGACCTACGAGCAGTACTTC. It codes for CASSLIGQGTYEQYF.

CDR3 DNA: TGTGCCAGCAGCCTAAGGATGGACAGGTTCGGTAGAAATGAGCAGTTCTTC. Amino acid sequence: CASSLRMDRFGRNEQFF. The J gene is TRBJ2-1, the V gene TRBV7-2; 7 positions match TRBD1. Trimming removed 5 bases from V and 7 bases from J; junction bases left unmatched: 17. There are 17 residues in the CDR3. Germline CDR1 and CDR2: SGHTA and FQGNSA.

CDR3 sequence reads: CASSLEGALPGFF. CDR3 nucleotide sequence: TGTGCCAGCAGCTTAGAAGGGGCCCTTCCAGGTTTCTTT. This chain joins TRBV11-3 and TRBJ1-1; the D gene is possibly TRBD1 (5 bases). Germline CDR1 reads SGHNT; CDR2 reads YENEEA. The ends were cut back, 0 bases at V and 13 bases at J, with 15 bases in the middle. There are 13 residues in the CDR3.

This clonotype came up many times. The J gene is TRBJ2-1, the V gene TRBV28, with 8 bases identical to TRBD1. Per the germline V gene, CDR1 is MDHEN and CDR2 is SYDVKM. Losses at the gene ends were 10 bases for V and 4 bases for J; bases not matched to a gene: 3. The CDR3 spans 12 residues. The CDR3 reads CATRQGYNEQFF. The CDR3 region has the DNA TGTGCCACCCGACAGGGGTACAATGAGCAGTTCTTC.

The chain carries TRBV5-5 and TRBJ2-7; 9 bases are a match to TRBD1. This CDR3 region has 15 residues. CDR1 and CDR2 from the germline V gene are SGHKS and YYEKEE (reference sequence). Trimming cost V 4 bases and J 3 bases; bases outside gene matches: 8. The CDR3 sequence is CASSLNRDRVYEQYF. CDR3 DNA: TGTGCCAGCAGCCTGAACCGGGACAGGGTCTACGAGCAGTACTTC.

This clonotype was observed at least ten times. This chain joins TRBV30 and TRBJ1-2; 9 positions match TRBD1. V was clipped by 3 bases and J by 7 bases; unmatched bases: 3. Germline V gives CDR1 GTSNPN, CDR2 SVGIG (reference sequence). This CDR3 has 12 amino acids. DNA of the CDR3: TGTGCCTGGAGGGACAGGGGTGGTGGCTACACCTTC. Translated: CAWRDRGGGYTF. The complete variable domain, with remaining parts taken from reference TRBV30 and TRBJ1-2, reads SQTIHQWPATLVQPVGSPLSLECTVEGTSNPNLYWYRQAAGRGLQLLFYSVGIGQISSEVPQNLSASRPQDRQFILSSKKLLLSDSGFYLCAWRDRGGGYTFGSGTRLTVV.

This chain uses TRBV30 with TRBJ1-5, with D possibly matching TRBD1 (5 bases). The V end lost 3 bases, the J end lost 3 bases, and 12 bases lay between the germline ends. CDR1 and CDR2 from the germline V gene are GTSNPN and SVGIG (reference sequence). The CDR3 is made up of 14 amino acids. The CDR3 nucleotides read TGTGCCTGGAGCGCCGGGACGGCCAATCAGCCCCAGCATTTT. Translation gives CAWSAGTANQPQHF.

V is TRBV3-1 and J is TRBJ1-4; D call uncertain. The germline V and J ends were trimmed by 2 bases and 5 bases, with 15 bases remaining between them. CDR1 LGHDT and CDR2 YNNKEL come from the germline V gene (reference sequence). This CDR3 is 16 amino acids long. The CDR3 protein is CASSQIGAVENEKLFF. The DNA of the CDR3 is TGTGCCAGCAGCCAAATCGGAGCAGTAGAGAATGAAAAACTGTTTTTT. The whole variable domain, filled in from reference TRBV3-1 and TRBJ1-4, reads DTAVSQTPKYLVTQMGNDKSIKCEQNLGHDTMYWYKQDSKKFLKIMFSYNNKELIINETVPNRFSPKSPDKAHLNLHINSLELGDSAVYFCASSQIGAVENEKLFFGSGTQLSVL.

The genes are TRBV29-1 and TRBJ2-7; D is perhaps TRBD1 (6 bases). CDR3 length: 13 residues. Germline-derived CDR1 and CDR2 are SQVTM and ANQGSEA. Trimming stripped 4 bases from V and 3 bases from J, with 13 bases between. The CDR3 DNA reads as TGCAGCGTTGGATGGGTAGGGGGCTACGAGCAGTACTTC. It is translated as CSVGWVGGYEQYF.

The sample holds a few counts of this clonotype. This chain connects TRBV20-1 to TRBJ2-1, with 14 bases fitting TRBD2. The CDR3 totals 16 residues. Per germline, CDR1 DFQATT and CDR2 SNEGSKA (reference sequence). J gave up 8 bases and V 3 bases, and 9 bases lay outside the gene matches. CDR3 sequence: CSARTSGGASSHEQFF. CDR3 DNA sequence: TGCAGTGCTAGGACTAGCGGGGGGGCATCCTCCCATGAGCAGTTCTTC.

The chain joins TRBV12-3 or TRBV12-4 to TRBJ1-1; possible D gene TRBD1, 6 bases. The V end was cut by 6 bases, the J end by 6 bases, with 14 bases between. CDR3 length equals 13 residues. CDR3 residues: CASSFDRRAEAFF. The CDR3 DNA follows: TGTGCCAGCAGCTTCGACAGGCGGGCTGAAGCTTTCTTT.

This clonotype was seen only a few times. The V and J genes are TRBV7-2 and TRBJ2-3; a weak D match, TRBD2 (5 bases). Germline V gene data show CDR1 as SGHTA and CDR2 as FQGNSA. The CDR3 is 14 residues long. The V and J ends lost 4 bases and 4 bases respectively, with 12 bases between them. CDR3 in DNA: TGTGCCAGCAGCTACGGACTTCCCTCAGATACGCAGTATTTT. Translating it yields CASSYGLPSDTQYF.

This clonotype was seen repeatedly, ten times or more. The chain has TRBV11-2 and TRBJ1-6; D may be TRBD1 (6 bases). The length of the CDR3 is 14 residues. V was trimmed by 5 bases and J by 9 bases, leaving 14 bases between them. Germline V gene data show CDR1 as SGHAT and CDR2 as FQNNGV. CDR3 amino acids: CASSTAGGGSPLHF. As DNA, the CDR3 is TGTGCCAGCAGCACCGCCGGGGGCGGTTCACCCCTCCACTTT.

This clonotype was picked up a small number of times. The chain employs TRBV30 and TRBJ1-2; 7 nucleotides match TRBD1. The J segment lost 8 bases and the V segment lost 2 bases, leaving 17 bases of the junction unmatched. Germline loops: CDR1 GTSNPN, CDR2 SVGIG (reference sequence). This CDR3 contains 16 residues. CDR3: CAWSSKGQAGLGGYTF. The CDR3 nucleotides are TGTGCCTGGAGTTCAAAAGGACAGGCCGGTTTAGGGGGCTACACCTTC.

The chain recombines TRBV28 with TRBJ1-6; D unclear. V gave up 5 bases and J gave up 5 bases, with 31 bases separating them. Germline V gene sequence: CDR1 MDHEN, CDR2 SYDVKM. The CDR3 length is 21 residues. CDR3 sequence (DNA): TGTGCCAGCAGTCCCCCCTTATTTTTCGTTCTGCCGGTACGACATAATTCACCCCTCCACTTT. This encodes CASSPPLFFVLPVRHNSPLHF.

This clonotype was seen a few times. The rearrangement joins TRBV2 to TRBJ2-3, with 11 bases fitting TRBD2. The CDR3 runs 15 residues. The ends lost 4 bases at V and 5 bases at J; junction bases unmatched: 5. Germline CDR1 and CDR2: SNHLY and FYNNEI. The CDR3 loop is CASSVAGGIRDTQYF. In nucleotides, the CDR3 is TGTGCCAGCAGTGTAGCGGGGGGGATCCGAGATACGCAGTATTTT.

This clonotype was picked up many times. The rearrangement links TRBV2 to TRBJ1-2, with 8 bases fitting TRBD1. After removal of 6 bases from V and 0 bases from J, the junction contained 6 bases not matched to a gene. Germline V gene sequence: CDR1 SNHLY, CDR2 FYNNEI. The CDR3 runs to 15 residues. The CDR3 here is CASRGDRGTNYGYTF. The CDR3 region has the DNA TGTGCCAGCAGAGGAGACAGGGGCACTAACTATGGCTACACCTTC.